Listed below are T cell receptor beta chains from one sample, sequenced in a study of brain T cells in children with intractable seizures. Measured with immunoSEQ multiplex PCR; TCRdb has only the in-frame clones, and not every one. The sample shows about 40,000 clones, around nine tenths of them seen only once. Specimen: peripheral blood, collected at surgery. The receptor set was obtained from a girl aged 2-10 years with tuberous sclerosis and intractable seizures. The CDR3 runs from the conserved cysteine through the conserved F or W. The D gene is left open where the match is weak. For some rows the clone size is stated as once, few or many, or as a class when expanded; others skip it.

.,TRBJ2-4,TRBV3-1/TRBV3-2,.,CASSLTSQGAKNIQYF,TGTGCCAGCAGTCTAACTAGCCAGGGGGCCAAAAACATTCAGTACTTC
.,TRBJ2-3,TRBV9,.,CASSVGAKYTDTQYF,TGTGCCAGCAGCGTAGGGGCTAAATACACAGATACGCAGTATTTT
.,TRBJ1-2,TRBV18,TRBD1,CASSRDRVNGYTF,TGTGCCAGCTCACGGGACAGAGTGAATGGCTACACCTTC
.,TRBJ1-2,TRBV12-3/TRBV12-4,.,CASSSRPFNYTF,TGTGCCAGCAGTTCCCGTCCGTTCAACTACACCTTC
.,TRBJ1-5,TRBV29-1,.,CSVAPGDSNQPQHF,TGCAGCGTTGCTCCCGGGGATAGCAATCAGCCCCAGCATTTT
.,TRBJ2-1,TRBV19,.,CASSIGKVESYNEQFF,TGTGCCAGTAGTATAGGAAAGGTGGAATCCTACAATGAGCAGTTCTTC
medium-sized,TRBJ1-3,TRBV9,.,CASSLRWGGSSGNTIYF,TGTGCCAGCAGCCTCCGATGGGGGGGAAGCTCTGGAAACACCATATATTTT
.,TRBJ2-1,TRBV2,TRBD2,CASLRLAGYNEQFF,TGTGCCAGCTTACGACTAGCGGGCTACAATGAGCAGTTCTTC
few,TRBJ1-5,TRBV30,.,CAWSSDNQPQHF,TGTGCCTGGAGTAGTGATAATCAGCCCCAGCATTTT
few,TRBJ1-2,TRBV10-3,.,CAISEVQGPYATYGYTF,TGTGCCATCAGTGAAGTGCAGGGGCCTTACGCTACCTATGGCTACACCTTC
once,TRBJ2-3,TRBV7-3,TRBD2,CASSATSGVTDTQYF,TGTGCCAGCAGCGCGACTAGCGGGGTTACAGATACGCAGTATTTT
.,TRBJ2-1,TRBV7-2,TRBD1,CASSRDRVVSLHNEQFF,TGTGCCAGCAGCAGGGACAGGGTCGTATCACTACACAATGAGCAGTTCTTC
.,TRBJ1-1,TRBV12-3/TRBV12-4,.,CASSLRGAFF,TGTGCCAGCAGTTTACGGGGGGCTTTCTTT
.,TRBJ1-5,TRBV5-8,.,CASSLRGGRNQPQHF,TGTGCCAGCAGCTTGAGGGGCGGGCGCAATCAGCCCCAGCATTTT
.,TRBJ1-5,TRBV6-5,.,CASYDGSNQPQHF,TGTGCCAGCTACGATGGTAGCAATCAGCCCCAGCATTTT
.,TRBJ1-1,TRBV18,.,CASSPPLRDVTEAFF,TGTGCCAGCTCACCCCCGCTCAGGGATGTCACTGAAGCTTTCTTT
.,TRBJ2-2,TRBV2,.,CASSTSSSNTGELFF,TGTGCCAGTTCTACTAGCTCCTCGAACACCGGGGAGCTGTTTTTT
.,TRBJ1-5,TRBV5-4,.,CASSLYGELNQPQHF,TGTGCCAGCAGCTTGTACGGGGAGCTGAATCAGCCCCAGCATTTT
.,TRBJ2-5,TRBV29-1,TRBD1,CSVERTGEETQYF,TGCAGCGTTGAAAGGACAGGGGAAGAGACCCAGTACTTC
.,TRBJ2-1,TRBV24-1,.,CATSDWTVNEQFF,TGTGCCACCAGTGATTGGACAGTCAATGAGCAGTTCTTC
.,TRBJ2-5,TRBV7-7,TRBD2,CASSLGLAGGQETQYF,TGTGCCAGCAGCTTAGGGCTAGCGGGGGGGCAGGAGACCCAGTACTTC
.,TRBJ1-3,TRBV5-5,.,CASSLRPASGNTIYF,TGTGCCAGCAGCTTAAGGCCGGCCTCTGGAAACACCATATATTTT
.,TRBJ2-5,TRBV11-2,TRBD2,CASSLISGGAQETQYF,TGTGCCAGCAGCTTAATTAGCGGGGGGGCCCAAGAGACCCAGTACTTC
once,TRBJ2-2,TRBV9,.,CASSPRLNTGELFF,TGTGCCAGCAGCCCCAGACTGAACACCGGGGAGCTGTTTTTT
.,TRBJ2-1,TRBV4-1,TRBD1,CASSQGDSTYNEQFF,TGCGCCAGCAGCCAAGGGGACAGCACCTACAATGAGCAGTTCTTC
once,TRBJ2-1,TRBV6-5,TRBD2,CASTSAGGGYNEQFF,TGTGCCAGCACCTCAGCGGGGGGGGGATACAATGAGCAGTTCTTC
once,TRBJ2-1,TRBV5-8,TRBD2,CASSPGSLAGGLNNEQFF,TGTGCCAGCAGCCCGGGAAGCCTAGCGGGGGGGCTTAACAATGAGCAGTTCTTC
.,TRBJ2-2,TRBV11-2,TRBD2,CASSLIAGGPVGELFF,TGTGCCAGCAGCTTGATAGCGGGGGGGCCGGTCGGGGAGCTGTTTTTT
.,TRBJ2-7,TRBV27,TRBD1,CASREWTGGHEQYF,TGTGCCAGCAGAGAGTGGACAGGGGGCCACGAGCAGTACTTC
.,TRBJ2-5,TRBV25-1,.,CASSEGLEETQYF,TGTGCCAGCAGTGAAGGCCTAGAAGAGACCCAGTACTTC
.,TRBJ2-7,TRBV5-8,.,CASSLTSYEQYF,TGTGCCAGCAGCTTGACGAGCTACGAGCAGTACTTC
.,TRBJ1-5,TRBV19,.,CASSLRDFNQPQHF,TGTGCCAGTAGCCTCCGAGACTTCAATCAGCCCCAGCATTTT
.,TRBJ1-2,TRBV6-5,.,CASSPSAGRVVGYTF,TGTGCCAGCAGCCCCTCGGCAGGGCGAGTAGTTGGCTACACCTTC
.,TRBJ1-3,TRBV10-3,.,CAISEWGNTIYF,TGTGCCATCAGTGAGTGGGGGAACACCATATATTTT
.,TRBJ2-2,TRBV19,.,CASRPGPGELFF,TGTGCCAGTAGGCCGGGACCCGGGGAGCTGTTTTTT
.,TRBJ2-2,TRBV5-1,TRBD1,CASSKETGVVGELFF,TGCGCCAGCAGCAAGGAGACAGGGGTGGTCGGGGAGCTGTTTTTT
.,TRBJ1-3,TRBV2,TRBD1,CASSLGQASSGNTIYF,TGTGCCAGCAGCCTGGGACAGGCAAGCTCTGGAAACACCATATATTTT
once,TRBJ2-3,TRBV3-1/TRBV3-2,.,CASSYTGDTQYF,TGTGCCAGCAGCTACACAGGAGATACGCAGTATTTT
.,TRBJ2-3,TRBV27,TRBD1,CASSLGQGRSTDTQYF,TGTGCCAGCAGTCTAGGACAGGGAAGGAGCACAGATACGCAGTATTTT
.,TRBJ1-6,TRBV24-1,TRBD1,CATSTGTGSSPLHF,TGTGCCACCTCAACCGGGACAGGGAGTTCACCCCTCCACTTT